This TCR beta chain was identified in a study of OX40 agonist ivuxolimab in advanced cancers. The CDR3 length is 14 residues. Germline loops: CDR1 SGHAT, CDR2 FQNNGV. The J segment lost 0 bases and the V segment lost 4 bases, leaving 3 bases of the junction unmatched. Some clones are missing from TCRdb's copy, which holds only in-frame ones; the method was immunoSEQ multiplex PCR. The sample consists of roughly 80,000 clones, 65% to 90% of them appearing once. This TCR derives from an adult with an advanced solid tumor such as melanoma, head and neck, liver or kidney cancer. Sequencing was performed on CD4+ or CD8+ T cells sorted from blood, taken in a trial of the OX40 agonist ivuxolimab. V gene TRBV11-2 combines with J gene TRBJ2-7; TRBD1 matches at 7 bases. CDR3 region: CASSYGQASYEQYF. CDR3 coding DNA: TGTGCCAGCAGCTATGGACAGGCCTCCTACGAGCAGTACTTC.